This T cell receptor beta chain originates from a study of OX40 agonist ivuxolimab in advanced cancers. Broader study findings: With doses of 0.1 to 3.0 mg/kg, CD4+ and CD8+ blood T cells had undergone clonal expansion by week 6. Some nonresponders also had low normalized T-cell clonal expansion.

CDR1 SNHLY and CDR2 FYNNEI come from the germline V gene. Trimming shortened V by 1 base and J by 6 bases, and 9 bases separated the two germline ends. The CDR3 length is 14 residues. Sampled blood was obtained at baseline, cycle 4 day 1, and cycle 7 day 1. TCRdb's table, derived via immunoSEQ multiplex PCR, lists solely in-frame clones and lacks some. The data contain fewer than 110,000 clones, approximately 90% of them singletons. A word on this clone: The antigen remains undetermined.

The sample consisted of CD4+ or CD8+ T cells sorted from blood, taken in a trial of the OX40 agonist ivuxolimab. The genes are TRBV2 and TRBJ2-2; TRBD1 or TRBD2 may be the D gene (5 bases each). The source is an adult with an advanced solid tumor such as melanoma, head and neck, liver or kidney cancer. This CDR3 is CASSEGQGAGELFF. The CDR3 nucleotides are TGTGCCAGCAGTGAAGGTCAGGGAGCCGGGGAGCTGTTTTTT.